This T cell receptor (beta chain) stems from a study of primary melanoma T cells and metastatic recurrence. Study context: Samples were primary melanomas of stage T2 to T4.

Comment on this clone: Its target is unknown.

Data came from immunoSEQ multiplex PCR; TCRdb stores just in-frame clones and leaves some out. The data show more than 850 clones, around 90% seen once. The CDR3 spans 13 residues. V was clipped by 4 bases and J by 6 bases, with 11 bases between them. Primary melanoma in these patients was surgically resected but could recur metastatically. Notes on the study in general: A tumor T-cell fraction above 20% appeared protective. Independent of thickness, ulceration, mitotic rate and age, T-cell fraction reportedly predicted outcome.

The sample was melanoma tumor tissue. The receptor was derived from a human donor with melanoma. This chain connects TRBV7-1 to TRBJ2-3; no clear D gene. TRBV7-1 is an ORF; its function is uncertain. In DNA, the CDR3 is TGTGCCAGCAGCTTAGGGTCATTGGATACGCAGTATTTT. This gives the protein CASSLGSLDTQYF.